The next 20 T cell receptor beta chains were all read from a single sample in a study of OX40 agonist ivuxolimab in advanced cancers. The library relied on the immunoSEQ multiplex PCR assay. TCRdb obtained this table from immuneACCESS and retained in-frame rearrangements with V and J assigned. These tables miss some clones; where compared with another copy, unresolved V genes account for less than half of the shortfall, and the remainder is unexplained. The sample table contains just over 30,000 clones; only one count was recorded for approximately 86% of them. The top ten hold roughly 31% of the sample. The specimen was CD4+ or CD8+ T cells sorted from blood, collected in a trial of the OX40 agonist ivuxolimab. These receptors all stem from an adult with an advanced solid tumor such as melanoma, head and neck, liver or kidney cancer.

The chain carries TRBV27 and TRBJ2-1; D perhaps matches TRBD1 (6 bases). Germline CDR1 and CDR2: MNHEY and SMNVEV (reference sequence). V lost 3 bases and J 2 bases, leaving 11 bases between the germline ends. The CDR3 is 15 residues long. DNA for the CDR3: TGTGCCAGCAGTTTGGGGGCAGGTGCCTACAATGAGCAGTTCTTC. Its translation: CASSLGAGAYNEQFF.

The chain employs TRBV7-9 and TRBJ1-2; D remains ambiguous. CDR3 size: 16 residues. V shed 6 bases and J shed 1 base, with 18 bases lying between them. CDR1 SEHNR and CDR2 FQNEAQ come from the germline V gene (reference sequence). The CDR3 DNA sequence: TGTGCCAGCAGTGAACGGTGGCGAGAGCTTAACTATGGCTACACCTTC. It encodes CASSERWRELNYGYTF. Filled out from reference TRBV7-9 and TRBJ1-2, the complete variable domain reads DTGVSQNPRHKITKRGQNVTFRCDPISEHNRLYWYRQTLGQGPEFLTYFQNEAQLEKSRLLSDRFSAERPKGSFSTLEIQRTEQGDSAMYLCASSERWRELNYGYTFGSGTRLTVV.

The chain carries TRBV6-6 and TRBJ2-7, with TRBD1 identical over 9 bases. Germline CDR1 reads MNHNY; CDR2 reads SVGAGI (reference sequence). Germline trimming cut 7 bases from V and 2 bases from J; bases unmatched to any gene: 9. CDR3 length equals 15 residues. The CDR3 DNA follows: TGTGCCAGCACCGAACCCGGGACAGGGCCCTACGAGCAGTACTTC. Protein: CASTEPGTGPYEQYF.

The chain carries TRBV2 and TRBJ1-2; no clear D. Germline V lookup: CDR1 SNHLY, CDR2 FYNNEI. The CDR3 consists of 14 residues. Trimming removed 7 bases at V and 6 bases at J, with 18 bases between. The DNA for the CDR3 is TGTGCCAGCATTAAGGAATCCGGGTATGATGGCTACACCTTC. It specifies CASIKESGYDGYTF.

The gene calls are TRBV2 and TRBJ2-7; D is unclear. Germline lookup yields CDR1 SNHLY and CDR2 FYNNEI. V was shortened by 8 bases and J by 3 bases, with 11 bases between the two germline ends. The CDR3 runs to 12 residues. CDR3 DNA sequence: TGTGCCAGCGTTGGCATTCTCTACGAGCAGTACTTC. Its protein product is CASVGILYEQYF.

The chain has TRBV4-1 and TRBJ1-2; D possibly corresponds to TRBD1 (6 bases). Between the trimmed V and J ends, which lost 3 bases and 7 bases, there was a span of 12 bases. Germline V lookup: CDR1 MGHRA, CDR2 YSYEKL. The CDR3 is 13 amino acids. The CDR3 DNA is TGCGCCAGCAGCCAGGGGGGAGGGGGTGGCTACACCTTC. Amino acids: CASSQGGGGGYTF.

The chain is built from TRBV6-5 and TRBJ1-1, with D hard to call. The germline gives CDR1 MNHEY, CDR2 SVGAGI. This CDR3 spans 14 amino acids. Trimming stripped 2 bases from V and 4 bases from J, with 11 bases between. DNA of the CDR3: TGTGCCAGCAGTTACGGGAAGTGGGGCACTGAAGCTTTCTTT. Protein product: CASSYGKWGTEAFF.

The chain links TRBV30 to TRBJ1-5; TRBD1 might be the D (5 bases). The CDR3 spans 15 residues. V gave up 0 bases and J gave up 2 bases, with 11 bases separating them. Per germline, CDR1 GTSNPN and CDR2 SVGIG (reference sequence). The CDR3 here is CAWSVPGGGNQPQHF. The DNA for the CDR3 is TGTGCCTGGAGTGTGCCCGGGGGTGGCAATCAGCCCCAGCATTTT.

The chain employs TRBV5-1 and TRBJ2-7; possible D gene TRBD1, 6 bases. V dropped 4 bases and J dropped 6 bases, with 14 bases sitting between them. The CDR3 loop spans 13 amino acids. Germline V gene sequence: CDR1 SGHRS, CDR2 YFSETQ. CDR3: CASSPGQGSEQYF. The DNA for the CDR3 is TGCGCCAGCAGCCCGGGGCAGGGGTCCGAGCAGTACTTC.

The chain carries TRBV4-1 and TRBJ1-4, with 7 positions matching TRBD1. This CDR3 comprises 16 residues. Germline CDR1 reads MGHRA; CDR2 reads YSYEKL. Trimming at V came to 3 bases and at J to 4 bases, leaving 8 bases not matched to a gene. Written as DNA, the CDR3 is TGCGCCAGCAGCCAGAAGGAGACAGGGAGTAATGAAAAACTGTTTTTT. Protein product: CASSQKETGSNEKLFF.

This chain joins TRBV9 and TRBJ2-3, with 10 positions matching TRBD2. The CDR3 covers 14 residues. CDR1 is SGDLS, CDR2 YYNGEE, per germline. J was trimmed by 8 bases and V by 4 bases; bases with no gene match: 7. CDR3 region: CASSPGTSVGTQYF. In DNA, the CDR3 is TGTGCCAGCAGCCCCGGGACTAGCGTAGGTACGCAGTATTTT. The entire variable domain, with the rest obtained from reference TRBV9 and TRBJ2-3, is as follows: DSGVTQTPKHLITATGQRVTLRCSPRSGDLSVYWYQQSLDQGLQFLIQYYNGEERAKGNILERFSAQQFPDLHSELNLSSLELGDSALYFCASSPGTSVGTQYFGPGTRLTVL.

With respect to this clone: The same CDR3 arises from other DNA sequences in this sample as well. The gene calls are TRBV5-1 and TRBJ2-3; D unresolved. Per germline, CDR1 SGHRS and CDR2 YFSETQ. V lost 0 bases and J lost 3, with 8 bases in between. This CDR3 is built from 14 residues. The CDR3 bases are TGCGCCAGCAGCTTGGCCTTGGGGACAGATACGCAGTATTTT. It yields the protein CASSLALGTDTQYF.

V usage is TRBV27 and J usage is TRBJ2-2; D is unclear. Looked up from germline, CDR1 is MNHEY and CDR2 is SMNVEV (reference sequence). The CDR3 totals 12 residues. V was trimmed by 4 bases and J by 6 bases, leaving 6 bases between them. DNA of the CDR3: TGTGCCAGCAGTTACCAGGCCGGGGAGCTGTTTTTT. It encodes CASSYQAGELFF.

The gene calls are TRBV7-9 and TRBJ1-4; D is perhaps TRBD1 (5 bases). CDR1 and CDR2 from the germline V gene are SEHNR and FQNEAQ (reference sequence). V dropped 2 bases and J dropped 1 base, with 8 bases sitting between them. The CDR3 runs 15 residues. CDR3 DNA sequence: TGTGCCAGCAGCTTAATACAGGAAACTAATGAAAAACTGTTTTTT. Translating it yields CASSLIQETNEKLFF. Using reference TRBV7-9 and TRBJ1-4 for the parts outside the CDR3, the full variable domain is DTGVSQNPRHKITKRGQNVTFRCDPISEHNRLYWYRQTLGQGPEFLTYFQNEAQLEKSRLLSDRFSAERPKGSFSTLEIQRTEQGDSAMYLCASSLIQETNEKLFFGSGTQLSVL.

The V gene is TRBV27, the J gene TRBJ2-7; 11 bases agree with TRBD1. The ends lost 6 bases at V and 2 bases at J; junction bases unmatched: 6. There are 15 residues in the CDR3. Germline loops: CDR1 MNHEY, CDR2 SMNVEV (reference sequence). The CDR3 coding sequence is TGTGCCAGCAGGGCCGGGACAGGGGGAGCCTACGAGCAGTACTTC. Translating it yields CASRAGTGGAYEQYF.

The V gene is TRBV14, the J gene TRBJ1-5, with 7 nucleotides matching TRBD1. Germline values: CDR1 SGHDN, CDR2 FVKESK. J gave up 0 bases and V 4 bases, and 12 bases lay outside the gene matches. CDR3 length equals 18 residues. The DNA of the CDR3 is TGTGCCAGCAGCCTTTCGGGACAGAGCCTCTATAGCAATCAGCCCCAGCATTTT. Amino acids: CASSLSGQSLYSNQPQHF.

The CDR3, as DNA: TGTGCCAGCAGCTTCCACCTTCTGTACCAAGAGACCCAGTACTTC. Encoded protein: CASSFHLLYQETQYF. The chain joins TRBV5-6 to TRBJ2-5; D call uncertain. V was cut by 2 bases and J by 0 bases, with 11 bases left in between. From germline, CDR1 is SGHDT and CDR2 YYEEEE. The CDR3 is 15 residues long.

The rearrangement uses TRBV7-9 and TRBJ1-2; possibly TRBD1 for D (5 bases). The germline V gene encodes CDR1 SEHNR and CDR2 FQNEAQ (reference sequence). The CDR3 has 16 residues. V lost 2 bases and J 3 bases, leaving 16 bases between the germline ends. The chain's CDR3 is CASSLPQGKEDYGYTF. CDR3 in DNA: TGTGCCAGCAGCTTACCCCAGGGAAAGGAGGACTATGGCTACACCTTC.

The rearrangement uses TRBV27 and TRBJ1-1; 7 nucleotides line up with TRBD1. Germline lookup yields CDR1 MNHEY and CDR2 SMNVEV (reference sequence). V lost 8 bases and J lost 1; bases outside the gene matches: 7. This CDR3 has 14 residues. In nucleotides, the CDR3 is TGTGCCAGCGGAGACAGGGATCCGAACACTGAAGCTTTCTTT. Protein sequence: CASGDRDPNTEAFF.

In nucleotides, the CDR3 is TGTGCCAGCAGTGTTCGTGGGTCTGGGGGTGGTGAAGCTTTCTTT. Amino acid sequence: CASSVRGSGGGEAFF. The chain has TRBV25-1 and TRBJ1-1; perhaps TRBD1 as D (5 bases). V lost 4 bases and J lost 7, with 19 bases in between. Germline V gene lookup returns CDR1 MGHDK and CDR2 SYGVNS. The CDR3 has 15 residues.